The rows below give T cell receptor beta chains drawn from one sample of a study of cytomegalovirus exposure and HLA in healthy donors. Clones were read by immunoSEQ multiplex PCR, and TCRdb kept only the in-frame ones, dropping some. This sample carries 140,000 or so clones, around two thirds of them seen once, and the ten largest clones take roughly 1.8%. The sample was PBMCs. These receptors came from a male donor in good health and CMV-seronegative. CDR3s leave out the opening cysteine and the closing phenylalanine or tryptophan. Each record gives: J gene, clone size, V gene, CDR3 protein. Clone sizes are given selectively: once, few, many, or a class where the clone is expanded.

J gene: TRBJ2-5
clone size: .
V gene: TRBV18
CDR3 protein: ASSYNRGQETQY

J gene: TRBJ1-3
clone size: .
V gene: TRBV10-3
CDR3 protein: DISAQMISGNTIY

J gene: TRBJ2-2
clone size: few
V gene: TRBV27
CDR3 protein: ASSRRGLAGFGVTNTGELF

J gene: TRBJ1-1
clone size: .
V gene: TRBV10-2
CDR3 protein: ASSGKGQPNTEAF

J gene: TRBJ1-1
clone size: few
V gene: TRBV5-8
CDR3 protein: ASKDLAEAF

J gene: TRBJ2-3
clone size: .
V gene: TRBV4-1
CDR3 protein: ASSQDSVGRDTQY

J gene: TRBJ2-2
clone size: .
V gene: TRBV7-2
CDR3 protein: ASRQDRNTGELF

J gene: TRBJ2-3
clone size: .
V gene: TRBV28
CDR3 protein: ASSPGGGGADTQY

J gene: TRBJ2-1
clone size: .
V gene: TRBV28
CDR3 protein: ASKQGVNEQF

J gene: TRBJ2-5
clone size: .
V gene: TRBV5-6
CDR3 protein: ASSLEGGFRVETQY

J gene: TRBJ2-7
clone size: few
V gene: TRBV28
CDR3 protein: ASSLGGGDFYEQY

J gene: TRBJ1-5
clone size: few
V gene: TRBV28
CDR3 protein: ASIGTAYDQPQH

J gene: .
clone size: .
V gene: TRBV4-3
CDR3 protein: ASSQGTGRYEQY

J gene: TRBJ1-1
clone size: .
V gene: TRBV18
CDR3 protein: ASSPGQEENTEAF

J gene: TRBJ2-5
clone size: .
V gene: TRBV7-8
CDR3 protein: ASRHTGGETQY

J gene: TRBJ1-1
clone size: .
V gene: TRBV10-3
CDR3 protein: AISESVNRGTEAF

J gene: TRBJ1-2
clone size: .
V gene: TRBV5-4
CDR3 protein: ASSQERTGVYGYT

J gene: TRBJ1-1
clone size: .
V gene: TRBV6-5
CDR3 protein: ASTFYGGGSPEAF

J gene: TRBJ1-1
clone size: once
V gene: TRBV5-1
CDR3 protein: ASSLDGAETTEAF

J gene: TRBJ2-7
clone size: few
V gene: TRBV11-2
CDR3 protein: ASSPTTGPGSEQY

J gene: TRBJ2-7
clone size: .
V gene: TRBV27
CDR3 protein: ASSLFGTFYEQY

J gene: TRBJ2-2
clone size: .
V gene: TRBV7-9
CDR3 protein: ASSLGAGRTGELF

J gene: TRBJ1-2
clone size: few
V gene: TRBV7-9
CDR3 protein: ASSENRDFGYT

J gene: TRBJ1-3
clone size: .
V gene: TRBV5-4
CDR3 protein: ASRRASGNTIY

J gene: TRBJ1-4
clone size: few
V gene: TRBV11-2
CDR3 protein: ASSSPQGARANEKLF

J gene: TRBJ2-6
clone size: .
V gene: TRBV6-4
CDR3 protein: ASSIESGANVLT

J gene: TRBJ1-2
clone size: few
V gene: TRBV11-2
CDR3 protein: ASSRGGQGAAGYT

J gene: TRBJ1-6
clone size: .
V gene: TRBV6-5
CDR3 protein: ASRSGNSPLH

J gene: TRBJ1-2
clone size: .
V gene: TRBV27
CDR3 protein: ASSLPGGPGGYT

J gene: TRBJ2-2
clone size: .
V gene: TRBV6-1
CDR3 protein: ASSEARGTGELF

J gene: TRBJ1-6
clone size: once
V gene: TRBV6-5
CDR3 protein: ASSYSESNSPLH

J gene: TRBJ2-5
clone size: .
V gene: TRBV7-6
CDR3 protein: ASSLGWTGDFAETQY

J gene: TRBJ1-5
clone size: .
V gene: TRBV29-1
CDR3 protein: SPRDSNYSNQPQH

J gene: TRBJ2-7
clone size: .
V gene: TRBV7-2
CDR3 protein: ASSPPVRNEQY

J gene: TRBJ1-5
clone size: .
V gene: TRBV4-3
CDR3 protein: ASSQDHTGAQPQH

J gene: TRBJ1-4
clone size: .
V gene: TRBV5-1
CDR3 protein: ASSDRVSEKLF

J gene: TRBJ1-5
clone size: .
V gene: TRBV19
CDR3 protein: ASRVTGVVGQPQH

J gene: TRBJ2-7
clone size: .
V gene: TRBV15
CDR3 protein: ATSTGTSFGEQY

J gene: TRBJ2-2
clone size: .
V gene: TRBV7-8
CDR3 protein: ASSLGGGGTGELF

J gene: TRBJ1-4
clone size: .
V gene: TRBV9
CDR3 protein: ASSVGGLDEKLF

J gene: TRBJ1-5
clone size: once
V gene: TRBV2
CDR3 protein: ASSRQGPQPQH

J gene: TRBJ2-3
clone size: few
V gene: TRBV10-3
CDR3 protein: AISLAGGSDTQY

J gene: TRBJ2-7
clone size: .
V gene: TRBV11-3
CDR3 protein: ASSLEFGHEQY

J gene: TRBJ1-1
clone size: .
V gene: TRBV2
CDR3 protein: ASRLRAMNTEAF

J gene: TRBJ1-6
clone size: .
V gene: TRBV10-3
CDR3 protein: AISDPSASGLALH

J gene: TRBJ2-7
clone size: few
V gene: TRBV27
CDR3 protein: ASSPSIVGSRTYEQY

J gene: TRBJ2-2
clone size: .
V gene: TRBV5-1
CDR3 protein: ASSLDVSANTGELF

J gene: TRBJ2-7
clone size: .
V gene: TRBV5-5
CDR3 protein: ASSWSSGGGAYEQY

J gene: TRBJ1-2
clone size: .
V gene: TRBV4-1
CDR3 protein: ASSQEPRVRNGYT

J gene: TRBJ2-5
clone size: .
V gene: TRBV7-9
CDR3 protein: ASSPTGETQY

J gene: TRBJ1-5
clone size: .
V gene: TRBV18
CDR3 protein: ASSLGQGLGNQPQH

J gene: TRBJ2-2
clone size: .
V gene: TRBV9
CDR3 protein: ASRSDGARELF

J gene: TRBJ1-6
clone size: .
V gene: TRBV5-1
CDR3 protein: ASSPGQKDSPLH

J gene: TRBJ2-1
clone size: .
V gene: TRBV9
CDR3 protein: ASSVSGGGSGVEQF

J gene: TRBJ2-7
clone size: .
V gene: TRBV19
CDR3 protein: ASSPGVSEQY

J gene: TRBJ2-6
clone size: .
V gene: TRBV11-1
CDR3 protein: ASNTGYGANVLT

J gene: TRBJ2-7
clone size: .
V gene: TRBV14
CDR3 protein: ASSQGPGQGTYEQY

J gene: TRBJ2-7
clone size: few
V gene: TRBV6-5
CDR3 protein: ASAGVSYEQY

J gene: TRBJ1-1
clone size: .
V gene: TRBV12-5
CDR3 protein: ASGPAEDCTEAF